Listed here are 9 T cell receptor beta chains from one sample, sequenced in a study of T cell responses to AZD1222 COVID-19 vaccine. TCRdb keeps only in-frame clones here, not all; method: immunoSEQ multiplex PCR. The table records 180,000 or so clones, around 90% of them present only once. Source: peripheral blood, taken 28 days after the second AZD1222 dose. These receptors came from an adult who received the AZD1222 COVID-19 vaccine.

CDR3 amino acids: CASSYQVGGNTIYF. The CDR3 nucleotides read TGTGCCAGCAGCTATCAGGTTGGGGGAAACACCATATATTTT. V is TRBV11-2 and J is TRBJ1-3, with D uncertain. V shed 4 bases and J shed 4 bases, with 11 bases lying between them. This CDR3 comprises 14 residues. The V gene's germline CDR1 is SGHAT and CDR2 FQNNGV.

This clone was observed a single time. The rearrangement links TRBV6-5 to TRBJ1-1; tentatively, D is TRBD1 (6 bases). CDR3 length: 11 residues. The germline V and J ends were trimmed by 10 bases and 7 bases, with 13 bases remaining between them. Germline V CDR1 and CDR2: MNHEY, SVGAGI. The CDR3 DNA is TGTGCCACTTCGGAGGGGGGTGAAGCTTTCTTT. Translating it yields CATSEGGEAFF.

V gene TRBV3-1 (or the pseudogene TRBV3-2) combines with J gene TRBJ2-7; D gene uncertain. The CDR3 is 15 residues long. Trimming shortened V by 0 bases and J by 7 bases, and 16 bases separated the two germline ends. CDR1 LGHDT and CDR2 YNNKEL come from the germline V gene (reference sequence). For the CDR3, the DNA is TGTGCCAGCAGCCAAGACGTGGAGTGGGTGAGGGAGCAGTACTTC. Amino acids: CASSQDVEWVREQYF.

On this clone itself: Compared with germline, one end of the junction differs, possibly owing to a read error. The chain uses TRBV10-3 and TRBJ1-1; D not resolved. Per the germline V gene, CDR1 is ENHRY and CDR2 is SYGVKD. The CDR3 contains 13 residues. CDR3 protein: CALSRERDTEAFF. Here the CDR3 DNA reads TGTGCCCTCAGTAGGGAAAGGGACACTGAAGCTTTCTTT.

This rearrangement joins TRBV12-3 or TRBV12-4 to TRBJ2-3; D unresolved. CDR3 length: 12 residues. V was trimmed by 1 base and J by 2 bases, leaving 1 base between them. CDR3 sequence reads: CASSLDTDTQYF. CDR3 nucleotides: TGTGCCAGCAGTTTAGACACAGATACGCAGTATTTT.

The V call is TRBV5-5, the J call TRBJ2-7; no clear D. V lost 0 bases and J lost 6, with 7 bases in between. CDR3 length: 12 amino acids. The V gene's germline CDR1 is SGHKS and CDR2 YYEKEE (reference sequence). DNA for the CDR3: TGTGCCAGCAGCTTGGGGGTTTCCGAGCAGTACTTC. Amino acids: CASSLGVSEQYF.

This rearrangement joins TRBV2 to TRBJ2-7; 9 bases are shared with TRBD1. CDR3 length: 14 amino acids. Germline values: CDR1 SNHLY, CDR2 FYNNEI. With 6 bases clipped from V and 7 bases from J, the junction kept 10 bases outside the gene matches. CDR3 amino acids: CASSPTGGRGEQYF. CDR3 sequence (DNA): TGTGCCAGCAGCCCGACAGGGGGGCGGGGGGAGCAGTACTTC.

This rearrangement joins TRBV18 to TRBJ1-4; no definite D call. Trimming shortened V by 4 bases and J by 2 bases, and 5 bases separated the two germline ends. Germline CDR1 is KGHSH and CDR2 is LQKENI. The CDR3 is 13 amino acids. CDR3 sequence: CASSRFTNEKLFF. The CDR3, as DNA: TGTGCCAGCTCACGGTTCACTAATGAAAAACTGTTTTTT.

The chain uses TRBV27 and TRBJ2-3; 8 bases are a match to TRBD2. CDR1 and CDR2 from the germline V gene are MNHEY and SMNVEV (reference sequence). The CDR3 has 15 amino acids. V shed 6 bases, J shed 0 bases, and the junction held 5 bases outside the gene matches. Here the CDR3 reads CASRLLAASTDTQYF. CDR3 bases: TGTGCCAGCAGATTACTAGCGGCTAGCACAGATACGCAGTATTTT.